The present entry profiles one T cell receptor (beta chain) with its context. These data are taken from a study of blood T cell repertoires in COVID-19. Overall study context: Samples representing acute and convalescent COVID-19 were sourced from the United States, Italy and Spain. PBMCs, B-cell-depleted T cells, or T cells were the source of the cDNA or gDNA that made up the material.

How the authors handled the data: From reference gene primer amplification, estimates of nucleated cell counts were derived. Data came from immunoSEQ multiplex PCR; TCRdb stores just in-frame clones and leaves some out. The D gene and trimming were derived from the DNA, and the V and J assignments and clone size from that table. The sample has roughly 200,000 clones, over 70% seen once. The V end was cut by 6 bases, the J end by 3 bases, with 15 bases between. There are 14 residues in the CDR3. Germline-derived CDR1 and CDR2 are MNHEY and SVGAGI. The chain is built from TRBV6-5 and TRBJ2-7, with D tentatively TRBD2 (7 bases). The material sequenced was peripheral blood. This receptor was obtained from a woman aged 80 or over with acute or convalescent COVID-19. The CDR3 protein is CASRLTSRGYEQYF. CDR3 sequence (DNA): TGTGCCAGCAGGCTGACTAGCAGGGGCTACGAGCAGTACTTC.